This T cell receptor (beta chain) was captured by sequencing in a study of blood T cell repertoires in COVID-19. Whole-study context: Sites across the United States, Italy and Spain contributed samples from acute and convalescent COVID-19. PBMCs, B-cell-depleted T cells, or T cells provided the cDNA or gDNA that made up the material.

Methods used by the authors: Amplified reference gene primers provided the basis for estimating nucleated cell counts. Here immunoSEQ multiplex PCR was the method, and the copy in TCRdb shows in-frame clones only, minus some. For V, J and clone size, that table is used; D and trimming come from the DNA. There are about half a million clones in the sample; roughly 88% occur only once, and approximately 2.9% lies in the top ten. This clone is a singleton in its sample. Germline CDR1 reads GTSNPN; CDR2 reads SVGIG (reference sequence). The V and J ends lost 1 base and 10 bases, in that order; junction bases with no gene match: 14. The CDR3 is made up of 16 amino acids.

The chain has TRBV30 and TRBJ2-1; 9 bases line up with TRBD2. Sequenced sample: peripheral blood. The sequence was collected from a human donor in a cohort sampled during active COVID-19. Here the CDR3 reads CAWSALKGTSFEEQFF. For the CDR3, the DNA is TGTGCCTGGAGTGCTTTAAAAGGGACTAGCTTTGAGGAGCAGTTCTTC.